The 22 T cell receptor beta chains presented below share a single source sample, sequenced in a study of T cell repertoires in cytomegalovirus infection. TCRdb fed the reads into MiXCR, producing one record per CDR3 protein. The sample contains hundreds of thousands of distinct CDR3 sequences, 9.5% of which appear only once. The sequencing input was PBMCs. Receptors originate from a human donor in good health (CMV status not recorded). Some clones in this sample may be carry-over from other donors' samples.

This clonotype was observed a handful of times. This rearrangement joins TRBV7-9 to TRBJ1-1; 7 bases align to TRBD1. This CDR3 is built from 15 residues. J gave up 4 bases and V 5 bases, and 10 bases lay outside the gene matches. CDR1 and CDR2 (germline): SEHNR, FQNEAQ (reference sequence). CDR3 in DNA: TGTGCCAGCAGCCCCAGGAGGGGGCAGGGCACTGAAGCTTTCTTT. Translating it yields CASSPRRGQGTEAFF. Together with reference TRBV7-9 and TRBJ1-1, the CDR3 gives the full variable domain: DTGVSQNPRHKITKRGQNVTFRCDPISEHNRLYWYRQTLGQGPEFLTYFQNEAQLEKSRLLSDRFSAERPKGSFSTLEIQRTEQGDSAMYLCASSPRRGQGTEAFFGQGTRLTVV.

This clonotype was detected many times. The chain recombines TRBV24-1 with TRBJ1-2; maybe TRBD1 (5 bases). Germline CDR1 KGHDR, CDR2 SFDVKD. The V end was cut by 1 base, the J end by 4 bases, with 21 bases between. This CDR3 spans 18 amino acids. CDR3 residues: CATSDFLSPGPPLYGYTF. The DNA of the CDR3 is TGTGCCACCAGTGATTTCCTGAGCCCGGGGCCACCTCTCTATGGCTACACCTTC.

This clonotype occurred a few times. Possible read error: a much larger clone is one base away. J is TRBJ2-5 and V is TRBV7-9; 9 nucleotides line up with TRBD1. Germline V gives CDR1 SEHNR, CDR2 FQNEAQ (reference sequence). The CDR3 contains 14 residues. After removal of 3 bases from V and 5 bases from J, the junction contained 4 bases not matched to a gene. The CDR3, as DNA: TGTGCCAGCAGCTTCGGACAGGGGAGGGAGACCCAGTACTTC. Amino acid sequence: CASSFGQGRETQYF.

In this sample, this clonotype turned up a few times. This chain connects TRBV11-2 to TRBJ2-5; tentatively, D is TRBD1 (6 bases). Germline loops: CDR1 SGHAT, CDR2 FQNNGV. The CDR3 totals 13 residues. Trimming left V 4 bases short and J 7 bases short, with 13 bases between. For the CDR3, the DNA is TGTGCCAGCAGCTCACAGGGCCATGGGACCCAGTACTTC. It codes for CASSSQGHGTQYF.

This clonotype was detected ten times or more. The rearrangement links TRBV6-2 or TRBV6-3 to TRBJ2-2, with unresolved D. Germline assignment: CDR1 MNHEY and CDR2 SVGEGT. The ends were cut back, 7 bases at V and 1 base at J, with 10 bases in the middle. The CDR3 runs 14 residues. CDR3 residues: CASTIIVNTGELFF. The CDR3 DNA sequence: TGTGCCAGCACCATAATAGTGAACACCGGGGAGCTGTTTTTT.

The chain links TRBV7-2 to TRBJ1-1; D ambiguous. This CDR3 has 16 amino acids. CDR1 SGHTA and CDR2 FQGNSA come from the germline V gene. V lost 4 bases and J 4 bases, leaving 19 bases between the germline ends. CDR3 region: CASSSRVGLGITEAFF. The CDR3 nucleotides read TGTGCCAGCAGCTCAAGAGTAGGGTTGGGAATCACTGAAGCTTTCTTT. Full variable domain (rest looked up from reference TRBV7-2 and TRBJ1-1): GAGVSQSPSNKVTEKGKDVELRCDPISGHTALYWYRQSLGQGLEFLIYFQGNSAPDKSGLPSDRFSAERTGGSVSTLTIQRTQQEDSAVYLCASSSRVGLGITEAFFGQGTRLTVV.

This clonotype was recorded at least ten times. The chain joins TRBV7-9 to TRBJ1-2, with no clear D. Germline CDR1 and CDR2: SEHNR and FQNEAQ (reference sequence). V dropped 2 bases and J dropped 2 bases, with 9 bases sitting between them. The CDR3 has 14 amino acids. The CDR3 loop reads CASSLKGKNYGYTF. The CDR3 nucleotides are TGTGCCAGCAGCTTAAAAGGGAAGAACTATGGCTACACCTTC.

The chain is built from TRBV6-5 and TRBJ2-2; no clear D gene. V was trimmed by 5 bases and J by 5 bases, leaving 9 bases between them. In germline, CDR1 is MNHEY, CDR2 SVGAGI. The CDR3 is 13 amino acids. CDR3 sequence (DNA): TGTGCCAGCAGTGGGGTTCGTACCGGGGAGCTGTTTTTT. It specifies CASSGVRTGELFF.

This clonotype was picked up a small number of times. V and J are TRBV9 and TRBJ1-2, with D hard to call. The CDR3 is 19 residues long. Germline CDR1 SGDLS, CDR2 YYNGEE. V was pared by 0 bases and J by 1 base, with 22 bases between. In DNA form, the CDR3 reads TGTGCCAGCAGCGTAGGATGGCGGGCAGCCCTCGTTAATAACTATGGCTACACCTTC. This codes for CASSVGWRAALVNNYGYTF.

This clonotype was counted at least ten times. The chain links TRBV7-8 to TRBJ2-5, with D maybe TRBD2 (6 bases). The CDR3 runs 16 residues. V lost 1 base and J lost 4, with 16 bases in between. Germline V CDR1 and CDR2: SGHVS, FQNEAQ. The CDR3: CASSLGGMRRVETQYF. CDR3 coding DNA: TGTGCCAGCAGCTTAGGCGGGATGCGACGGGTAGAGACCCAGTACTTC.

This clonotype has a count of ten or more. The chain is built from TRBV29-1 and TRBJ1-1; D might be TRBD1 (6 bases). CDR1 and CDR2 (germline): SQVTM, ANQGSEA. The CDR3 consists of 16 residues. The germline V and J ends were trimmed by 8 bases and 4 bases, with 26 bases remaining between them. CDR3 bases: TGCAGCTTTGGAACAGGGAGTAGTAGTGTAGGCACTGAAGCTTTCTTT. This encodes CSFGTGSSSVGTEAFF.

This clonotype was counted many times. The V gene is TRBV7-6, the J gene TRBJ1-3; D unclear. The CDR3 consists of 16 residues. V lost 0 bases and J 0 bases, leaving 9 bases between the germline ends. Germline V gene data show CDR1 as SGHVS and CDR2 as FNYEAQ. In nucleotides, the CDR3 is TGTGCCAGCAGCTTAGCGCAAGCGTACTCTGGAAACACCATATATTTT. Protein: CASSLAQAYSGNTIYF.

The CDR3 region has the DNA TGTGCCAGCAGGGGGGGAGGTAGGAATCAGCCCCAGCATTTT. It translates to CASRGGGRNQPQHF. This chain joins TRBV28 and TRBJ1-5; TRBD1 is a possible D gene (5 bases). V was cut by 6 bases and J by 4 bases, with 13 bases left in between. The CDR3 contains 14 residues. Germline CDR1 is MDHEN and CDR2 is SYDVKM.

This clonotype was seen a handful of times. V is TRBV12-3 or TRBV12-4 and J is TRBJ2-1; 7 positions match TRBD2. J was trimmed by 3 bases and V by 5 bases; bases with no gene match: 10. CDR3 length: 16 amino acids. CDR3 region: CASSPSGGIRYNEQFF. Here the CDR3 DNA reads TGTGCCAGCAGTCCTAGCGGAGGAATTCGCTACAATGAGCAGTTCTTC.

This clonotype was seen only a few times. This chain joins TRBV12-3 or TRBV12-4 and TRBJ2-7; TRBD1 agrees at 10 bases. The CDR3 sequence is 15 residues long. V shed 6 bases and J 0 bases; nucleotides not matched to a gene: 5. The CDR3 DNA is TGTGCCAGCAGGCGGACAGGGGGGGGCTCCTACGAGCAGTACTTC. Translated: CASRRTGGGSYEQYF.

This clonotype was counted at least ten times. The gene calls are TRBV7-2 and TRBJ1-4, with 7 bases matching TRBD1. This CDR3 comprises 15 residues. The germline V gene encodes CDR1 SGHTA and CDR2 FQGNSA. V gave up 4 bases and J gave up 6 bases; unmatched junction bases: 8. The CDR3 here is CASSYRQGDHEKLFF. The DNA for the CDR3 is TGTGCCAGCAGCTACCGACAGGGAGATCATGAAAAACTGTTTTTT.

The V gene is TRBV29-1, the J gene TRBJ2-2; the match to TRBD1 covers 8 bases. The CDR3 is 14 amino acids. CDR1 is SQVTM, CDR2 ANQGSEA, per germline. The chain's CDR3 is CIRNGQGYTGELFF. The CDR3 DNA reads as TGCATCCGGAATGGACAGGGTTATACCGGGGAGCTGTTTTTT.

The chain uses TRBV2 and TRBJ1-3; D unclear. This CDR3 is built from 14 residues. Trimming cost V 7 bases and J 2 bases, with 12 bases left between them. Looked up from germline, CDR1 is SNHLY and CDR2 is FYNNEI. The CDR3 spells CASKRTEAGNTIYF. The CDR3 DNA reads as TGTGCCAGCAAAAGGACTGAAGCTGGAAACACCATATATTTT.

The J gene is TRBJ1-2, the V gene TRBV20-1; 8 bases match TRBD1. Trimming took 2 bases from V and 4 from J; bases not matched to a gene: 6. Germline values: CDR1 DFQATT, CDR2 SNEGSKA (reference sequence). This CDR3 contains 14 residues. The CDR3 loop reads CSARSRGLSYGYTF. DNA for the CDR3: TGCAGTGCTAGATCCAGGGGGCTCAGCTATGGCTACACCTTC.

J is TRBJ1-2 and V is TRBV20-1; D remains unclear. V was cut by 7 bases and J by 2 bases, with 11 bases left in between. Germline CDR1 is DFQATT and CDR2 is SNEGSKA (reference sequence). The CDR3 consists of 12 residues. CDR3 in amino acids: CSVGGYNYGYTF. In DNA form, the CDR3 reads TGCAGTGTTGGAGGGTACAACTATGGCTACACCTTC.

The rearrangement links TRBV20-1 to TRBJ2-5; D is possibly TRBD2 (7 bases). Germline-derived CDR1 and CDR2 are DFQATT and SNEGSKA (reference sequence). V shed 5 bases and J shed 5 bases, with 15 bases lying between them. This CDR3 spans 13 amino acids. The CDR3 sequence: CSAEGGGAETQYF. In DNA, the CDR3 is TGCAGTGCTGAGGGGGGGGGGGCGGAGACCCAGTACTTC.

This clonotype was seen many times. The V gene is TRBV7-2, the J gene TRBJ2-1; TRBD1 might be the D (5 bases). Trimming cost V 1 base and J 5 bases, with 15 bases left between them. The length of the CDR3 is 16 residues. CDR1 SGHTA and CDR2 FQGNSA come from the germline V gene. CDR3 protein: CASSLVLVTVNNEQFF. In nucleotides, the CDR3 is TGTGCCAGCAGCTTAGTACTCGTGACAGTAAACAATGAGCAGTTCTTC. Full variable domain (rest looked up from reference TRBV7-2 and TRBJ2-1): GAGVSQSPSNKVTEKGKDVELRCDPISGHTALYWYRQSLGQGLEFLIYFQGNSAPDKSGLPSDRFSAERTGGSVSTLTIQRTQQEDSAVYLCASSLVLVTVNNEQFFGPGTRLTVL.